The 13 T cell receptor beta chains below come from one sample, sequenced in a study of PD-L1 blockade in urothelial cancer. Using immunoSEQ multiplex PCR, the repertoire was profiled, and TCRdb retains in-frame clones only, with some absent. Here the sample spans about 88,000 clones, 90% being singletons. The material sequenced was PBMCs, taken around atezolizumab (anti-PD-L1) treatment. All receptors come from a man aged 55-75 years with urothelial cancer.

This clone occurred once. The V and J genes are TRBV29-1 and TRBJ2-1; D is possibly TRBD1 (6 bases). The CDR3 has 14 residues. The germline CDR1 and CDR2 sequences are SQVTM and ANQGSEA. Trimming left V 4 bases short and J 8 bases short, with 18 bases between. This chain's CDR3 is CSVGKTGIRDEQFF. CDR3 nucleotides: TGCAGCGTTGGAAAGACAGGTATTAGAGATGAGCAGTTCTTC.

The CDR3 loop reads CASSYFSQLEVYGYTF. The CDR3 DNA sequence: TGTGCCAGCAGTTACTTCAGCCAGCTCGAGGTCTATGGCTACACCTTC. This chain joins TRBV6-6 and TRBJ1-2; D unresolved. Germline-derived CDR1 and CDR2 are MNHNY and SVGAGI (reference sequence). CDR3 size: 16 residues. V was shortened by 1 base and J by 4 bases, with 16 bases between the two germline ends.

This chain connects TRBV5-4 to TRBJ2-5; 11 bases align to TRBD2. The trim removed 4 bases at V and 3 bases at J, leaving 11 bases unmatched. The germline gives CDR1 SGHNT, CDR2 YYREEE (reference sequence). CDR3 length equals 17 residues. For the CDR3, the DNA is TGTGCCAGCAGCGGGCGGGGTAGCGGGGGGGTGAAAGAGACCCAGTACTTC. It is translated as CASSGRGSGGVKETQYF.

The V gene is TRBV25-1, the J gene TRBJ1-1; D is unresolved. V lost 1 base, J lost 4 bases, and 16 bases lay in between. Germline V lookup: CDR1 MGHDK, CDR2 SYGVNS. The CDR3 has 16 residues. CDR3 coding DNA: TGTGCCAGCAGTGAATCCGCTACGGGGAGAGTCACTGAAGCTTTCTTT. It translates to CASSESATGRVTEAFF.

This chain uses TRBV29-1 with TRBJ1-2; TRBD1 matches 8 bases. This CDR3 has 13 amino acids. Trimming took 6 bases from V and 4 from J; bases not matched to a gene: 7. CDR1 and CDR2 from the germline V gene are SQVTM and ANQGSEA. As DNA, the CDR3 is TGCAGCGTAAGGACAGGGTACGGCTATGGCTACACCTTC. This translates into CSVRTGYGYGYTF.

The chain uses TRBV11-2 and TRBJ1-4; 7 nucleotides match TRBD1. Germline V gives CDR1 SGHAT, CDR2 FQNNGV. V lost 3 bases and J lost 8; bases outside the gene matches: 9. This CDR3 has 15 residues. This CDR3 reads CASSFMTGREEKLFF. The DNA of the CDR3 is TGTGCCAGCAGCTTTATGACAGGGAGAGAGGAAAAACTGTTTTTT.

The V call is TRBV5-1, the J call TRBJ2-5; 7 bases match TRBD1. V lost 0 bases, J lost 3 bases, and 5 bases stayed unmatched. The CDR3 runs to 15 residues. Germline CDR1 SGHRS, CDR2 YFSETQ. CDR3 nucleotides: TGCGCCAGCAGCTTGGCGGGGACAGAAGAAGAGACCCAGTACTTC. Translation: CASSLAGTEEETQYF.

V usage is TRBV5-6 and J usage is TRBJ2-2, with 9 bases matching TRBD2. Per germline, CDR1 SGHDT and CDR2 YYEEEE. V was pared by 4 bases and J by 5 bases, with 9 bases of the junction left unmatched. The CDR3 is 16 amino acids. The CDR3 is CASSPLTSGPTGELFF. The CDR3 region has the DNA TGTGCCAGCAGCCCCCTGACTAGCGGACCGACCGGGGAGCTGTTTTTT. The whole variable domain, filled in from reference TRBV5-6 and TRBJ2-2, reads DAGVTQSPTHLIKTRGQQVTLRCSPKSGHDTVSWYQQALGQGPQFIFQYYEEEERQRGNFPDRFSGHQFPNYSSELNVNALLLGDSALYLCASSPLTSGPTGELFFGEGSRLTVL.

J is TRBJ2-3 and V is TRBV9; D remains ambiguous. The CDR3 is made up of 13 amino acids. Trimming shortened V by 3 bases and J by 0 bases, and 5 bases separated the two germline ends. Germline CDR1 and CDR2: SGDLS and YYNGEE. The CDR3 DNA sequence: TGTGCCAGCAGCGAATCTAGCACAGATACGCAGTATTTT. Its protein product is CASSESSTDTQYF.

The chain recombines TRBV5-4 with TRBJ2-5, with a weak D call TRBD1 (5 bases). Germline CDR1 reads SGHNT; CDR2 reads YYREEE (reference sequence). The length of the CDR3 is 13 residues. The V end lost 0 bases, the J end lost 2 bases, and 5 bases lay between the germline ends. This CDR3 is CASSLGQQETQYF. DNA for the CDR3: TGTGCCAGCAGCTTGGGACAGCAAGAGACCCAGTACTTC. Using reference TRBV5-4 and TRBJ2-5 for the parts outside the CDR3, the full variable domain is ETGVTQSPTHLIKTRGQQVTLRCSSQSGHNTVSWYQQALGQGPQFIFQYYREEENGRGNFPPRFSGLQFPNYSSELNVNALELDDSALYLCASSLGQQETQYFGPGTRLLVL.

The V gene is TRBV6-1, the J gene TRBJ2-1; D uncertain. The CDR3 is 14 residues long. CDR1 is MNHNS and CDR2 is SASEGT in the germline V gene. V gave up 1 base and J gave up 8 bases, with 12 bases separating them. DNA of the CDR3: TGTGCCAGCAGTGAAGGGAGACCCCTCGATGAGCAGTTCTTC. It is translated as CASSEGRPLDEQFF.

The chain couples TRBV11-2 to TRBJ2-7; 10 bases align to TRBD1. The CDR3 spans 14 residues. Germline V lookup: CDR1 SGHAT, CDR2 FQNNGV. J gave up 2 bases and V 5 bases, and 3 bases lay outside the gene matches. CDR3 sequence: CASSRDRGPYEQYF. DNA of the CDR3: TGTGCCAGCAGCAGGGACAGGGGACCCTACGAGCAGTACTTC.

The chain carries TRBV9 and TRBJ2-2, with TRBD2 as a possible D gene (6 bases). Trimming left V 4 bases short and J 5 bases short, with 12 bases between. Per the germline V gene, CDR1 is SGDLS and CDR2 is YYNGEE. The CDR3 length is 14 residues. The chain's CDR3 is CASSSMEGTGELFF. CDR3 nucleotides: TGTGCCAGCAGCTCGATGGAGGGGACCGGGGAGCTGTTTTTT.